This entry lists 4 T cell receptor beta chains sequenced from one sample in a study of graft-versus-host responses after intestinal transplantation. These receptors' targets are unknown. Only in-frame clones appear in the TCRdb table, and some are missing; sequencing was by immunoSEQ multiplex PCR. There are about 27,000 clones in the sample; roughly 87% occur only once, and 0.65% to 0.75% lies in the top ten. The sample was unstimulated CD4+ T cells sorted from spleen or lymph node cells, taken before intestinal transplant. The receptors originated from a human donor who received an intestinal transplant.

This clone has just a few counts. This chain links TRBV10-3 with TRBJ2-7; 8 bases match TRBD1. The germline gives CDR1 ENHRY, CDR2 SYGVKD. Trimming took 3 bases from V and 6 from J; bases not matched to a gene: 1. CDR3 size: 12 residues. The CDR3 coding sequence is TGTGCCATCAGTGACAGGGGGCGCGAGCAGTACTTC. This encodes CAISDRGREQYF.

This clone has just a few counts. This chain joins TRBV5-1 and TRBJ2-3, with D possibly being TRBD1 or TRBD2 (6 bases each). The germline gives CDR1 SGHRS, CDR2 YFSETQ. V was shortened by 4 bases and J by 0 bases, with 21 bases between the two germline ends. CDR3 size: 18 residues. The CDR3 DNA reads TGCGCCAGCAGCGGACCGGGGGCGAGGGGATATAGCACAGATACGCAGTATTTT. Translation gives CASSGPGARGYSTDTQYF.

The chain joins TRBV7-9 to TRBJ2-1; 10 bases line up with TRBD2. The CDR3 loop spans 15 amino acids. The V and J ends lost 6 bases and 5 bases, in that order; junction bases with no gene match: 7. CDR1 SEHNR and CDR2 FQNEAQ come from the germline V gene (reference sequence). CDR3 bases: TGTGCCAGCAGGTTTAGCGGGAGGCCCCACAATGAGCAGTTCTTC. Residues: CASRFSGRPHNEQFF.

The chain joins TRBV30 to TRBJ1-5; D remains ambiguous. Germline CDR1 GTSNPN, CDR2 SVGIG (reference sequence). The CDR3 extends over 10 amino acids. The V and J ends lost 7 bases and 4 bases respectively, with 5 bases between them. The CDR3 DNA follows: TGTGCCTTTGCGAATCAGCCCCAGCATTTT. Its protein is CAFANQPQHF.